The text below deals with one TCR beta chain. As yet, its antigen is unknown. The sample originates from a study of graft-versus-host responses after intestinal transplantation. Overall study context: Tacrolimus and steroids were given for roughly 3 years to all recipients after anti-thymocyte globulin induction.

The data were produced by immunoSEQ multiplex PCR, yet TCRdb's version contains in-frame clones alone and is incomplete. The data show fewer than 95,000 clones, 85% to 95% seen once. This CDR3 comprises 17 residues. Germline V CDR1 and CDR2: ENHRY, SYGVKD. The V and J ends lost 2 bases and 1 base, in that order; junction bases with no gene match: 5. Study-wide results and limits: The highest levels of circulating GvH clones went along with early declines in HvG clones after transplant. Marrow from the recipient contained GvH clones, some of which had appeared first in ileum or blood. High graft-versus-host to host-versus-graft T cell clonal ratios marked allografts of patients with graft-donor macrochimerism.

The sequence was collected from a human donor who received an intestinal transplant. V usage is TRBV10-3 and J usage is TRBJ2-2; 9 bases are a match to TRBD2. Specimen: unstimulated CD8+ T cells sorted from spleen or lymph node cells, collected before intestinal transplant. The CDR3 DNA reads as TGTGCCATCAGTGAGCCGAGTAGCGGGAGGAACACCGGGGAGCTGTTTTTT. Translated, it gives CAISEPSSGRNTGELFF.